This T cell receptor beta chain was retrieved from a study of T cell repertoires in cytomegalovirus infection (dated by TCRdb to the late 2010s). Study-level background: Alongside well-studied HLA-B-restricted epitopes, the peptide stimulations were aimed at recently identified HLA-C-restricted CMV epitopes, whose presentation resists viral immunomodulation. The HLA type of each donor mattered for the analysis, because public TCR beta signatures pointed to carriage of CMV infection along with the matching HLA type. The study at large found these results: The ex vivo response was dominated by HLA-C-restricted CMV-specific TCR beta clonotypes, which also provided the single most frequent clonotype in two of eight donors. In both this cohort and an independent cohort of 352 donors, the cumulative frequency of public TCR beta family members distinguished carriers of CMV infection plus the relevant HLA type.

Taken from the germline V gene (reference sequence), the CDR1 and CDR2 loops are LNHDA and SQIVND. From cysteine to phenylalanine, the CDR3 is 16 amino acids long. The CDR3 DNA has 48 bases and is translated from base 1. After removal of 3 bases from V and 4 bases from J, the junction retains 11 bases not matched to a gene. Sequenced using an Illumina HiSeq 1500. In-frame beta chains were kept once TCRdb had trimmed the public reads at Q25 with fastp and called clones with MiXCR. Identical CDR3 proteins give one entry, which carries the most common genes and DNA. Counted in this sample were some 350,000 distinct CDR3 sequences; roughly a third of them appeared once. Roughly 13% of the sample goes to the ten largest clones. The sample's treatment or condition, from its label and the paper: in vitro stimulation with specific CMV peptide epitopes to enrich CMV-specific T cells. Note on this clonotype: There is no known antigen for this receptor. Qualities for individual bases were not recorded, and no much larger clone is one base off.

The sequence was obtained from a human donor in good health (CMV status not recorded). Some clones in this sample may be carry-over from other donors' samples. This sequence uses TRBV19 and TRBJ2-5; TRBD1 aligns with 7 central bases. Source: cultured PBMCs, taken from culture after CMV antigen stimulation. The nucleotides read TGTGCCAGTAGTATCCAACCGACAGGGAGACTAGAGACCCAGTACTTC. This translates into CASSIQPTGRLETQYF.